This paragraph covers one TCR beta chain sequence. The sample comes from a study of blood T cell repertoires in COVID-19. Study details: Spain, Italy and the United States supplied samples that represented acute and convalescent COVID-19. T cells, B-cell-depleted T cells, or PBMCs provided the cDNA or gDNA that served as material.

In the original workflow: Estimation of nucleated cell counts was performed using reference gene primer amplification. TCRdb's table, derived via immunoSEQ multiplex PCR, lists solely in-frame clones and lacks some. V, J and clone size reflect that table, while D and trimming were determined from the DNA. The table lists approximately 160,000 clones, roughly 85% of them singletons. The ends were cut back, 0 bases at V and 3 bases at J, with 3 bases in the middle. The CDR3 loop spans 13 amino acids. Germline values: CDR1 LGHNA, CDR2 YNFKEQ. This clonotype was obtained from an older woman with COVID-19, enrolled during active disease. The chain joins TRBV4-2 to TRBJ1-5; D uncertain. Material: peripheral blood. The chain's CDR3 is CASSQELNQPQHF. In nucleotides, the CDR3 is TGTGCCAGCAGCCAAGAACTCAATCAGCCCCAGCATTTT.